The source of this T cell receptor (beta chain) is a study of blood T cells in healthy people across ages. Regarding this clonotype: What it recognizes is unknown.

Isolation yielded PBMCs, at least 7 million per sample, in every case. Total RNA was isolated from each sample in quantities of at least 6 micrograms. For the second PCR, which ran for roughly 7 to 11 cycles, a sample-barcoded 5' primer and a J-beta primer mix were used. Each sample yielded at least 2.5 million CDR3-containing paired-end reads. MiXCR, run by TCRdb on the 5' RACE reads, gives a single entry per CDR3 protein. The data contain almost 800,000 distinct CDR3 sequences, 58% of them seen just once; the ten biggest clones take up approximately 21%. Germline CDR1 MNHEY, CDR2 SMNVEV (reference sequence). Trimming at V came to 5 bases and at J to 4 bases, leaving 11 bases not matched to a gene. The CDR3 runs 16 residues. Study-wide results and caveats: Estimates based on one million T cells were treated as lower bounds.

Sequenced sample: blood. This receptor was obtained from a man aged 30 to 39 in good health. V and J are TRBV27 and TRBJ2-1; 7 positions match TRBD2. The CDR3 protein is CASSALRAGEYNEQFF. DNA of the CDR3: TGTGCCAGCAGTGCACTCCGGGCGGGAGAGTACAATGAGCAGTTCTTC.